The TCR beta chain described here comes from a study of shared clonotypes between healthy human individuals. This CDR3 comprises 14 residues. Between the trimmed V and J ends, which lost 3 bases and 0 bases, there was a span of 6 bases. From germline, CDR1 is LNHDA and CDR2 SQIVND (reference sequence). The data were produced by immunoSEQ multiplex PCR, yet TCRdb's version contains in-frame clones alone and is incomplete. The sample holds over a million clones, about 84% seen once. The TCR comes from a man aged 18 to 29 in good health. Some clones in this sample may be carry-over from other donors' samples. This sequence joins TRBV19 and TRBJ1-3; unclear D gene. Sequencing input: memory CD4+ T cells from PBMCs. Subset of the sample: CD45RA-negative fraction. CDR3 DNA: TGTGCCAGTAGTATTCAGGTCTCTGGAAACACCATATATTTT. This codes for CASSIQVSGNTIYF.